The 7 T cell receptor beta chains below come from one sample, sequenced in a study of OX40 agonist ivuxolimab in advanced cancers. Assay used: immunoSEQ multiplex PCR; TCRdb lists only in-frame clones, some missing. Among about 68,000 clones listed, 86% were seen once. Here the sequenced sample was CD4+ or CD8+ T cells sorted from blood, taken in a trial of the OX40 agonist ivuxolimab. The receptors shown here come from an adult with an advanced solid tumor such as melanoma, head and neck, liver or kidney cancer.

V gene TRBV7-2 combines with J gene TRBJ1-1; 7 bases are a match to TRBD1. There are 15 residues in the CDR3. Germline loops: CDR1 SGHTA, CDR2 FQGNSA. The V gene end was trimmed by 5 bases and the J gene end by 0 bases; junction bases not matched to a gene: 6. The CDR3, as DNA: TGTGCCAGCAGCGAACGACAGGGCGTGAACACTGAAGCTTTCTTT. Residues: CASSERQGVNTEAFF.

V usage is TRBV7-9 and J usage is TRBJ1-1; D is possibly TRBD1 (6 bases). V was cut by 4 bases and J by 1 base, with 13 bases left in between. The germline V gene encodes CDR1 SEHNR and CDR2 FQNEAQ (reference sequence). The CDR3 has 15 amino acids. The CDR3 is CASSSSGTKNTEAFF. For the CDR3, the DNA is TGTGCCAGCAGCTCCTCCGGGACAAAGAACACTGAAGCTTTCTTT.

The chain couples TRBV5-1 to TRBJ1-2, with a possible D match to TRBD1 (5 bases). Per the germline V gene, CDR1 is SGHRS and CDR2 is YFSETQ. Trimming stripped 2 bases from V and 6 bases from J, with 20 bases between. The CDR3 is made up of 16 amino acids. The CDR3 here is CASSLGSQGVFNGYTF. The DNA for the CDR3 is TGCGCCAGCAGCTTAGGATCCCAGGGAGTATTTAATGGCTACACCTTC. The whole variable domain, filled in from reference TRBV5-1 and TRBJ1-2, reads KAGVTQTPRYLIKTRGQQVTLSCSPISGHRSVSWYQQTPGQGLQFLFEYFSETQRNKGNFPGRFSGRQFSNSRSEMNVSTLELGDSALYLCASSLGSQGVFNGYTFGSGTRLTVV.

The chain couples TRBV28 to TRBJ1-1, with a weak D call TRBD1 (6 bases). The germline gives CDR1 MDHEN, CDR2 SYDVKM. CDR3 length: 15 residues. The V end was cut by 3 bases, the J end by 6 bases, with 17 bases between. The CDR3 DNA follows: TGTGCCAGCAGTTTGACCCCCCAACAGGGCTCTGAAGCTTTCTTT. Its translation is CASSLTPQQGSEAFF.

CDR3 sequence reads: CASSVHPPGQSYEQYF. The CDR3 region has the DNA TGTGCCAGCAGTGTCCACCCTCCGGGACAGAGCTACGAGCAGTACTTC. J is TRBJ2-7 and V is TRBV6-4; 7 bases map to TRBD1. There are 16 residues in the CDR3. The junction had 12 bases not matched to a gene; V was cut back by 4 bases and J by 3 bases. Germline V gives CDR1 MRHNA, CDR2 SNTAGT.

The chain's CDR3 is CASSFPGASSTDTQYF. Here the CDR3 DNA reads TGCGCCAGCAGTTTCCCAGGGGCCAGTAGCACAGATACGCAGTATTTT. This sequence joins TRBV5-1 and TRBJ2-3; possible D gene TRBD1, 6 bases. The CDR3 is 16 residues long. Germline V gene data show CDR1 as SGHRS and CDR2 as YFSETQ. The ends were cut back, 5 bases at V and 0 bases at J, with 16 bases in the middle.

The chain couples TRBV19 to TRBJ1-2; 7 bases are a match to TRBD1. J lost 5 bases, V lost 3 bases, and 3 bases had no gene match. This CDR3 contains 13 residues. Germline-derived CDR1 and CDR2 are LNHDA and SQIVND (reference sequence). The CDR3 coding sequence is TGTGCCAGTAGTATCGGGACAGCTTATGGCTACACCTTC. Protein product: CASSIGTAYGYTF.